These T cell receptor beta chains were read from a single sample in a study of cytomegalovirus exposure and HLA in healthy donors. Sequencing was performed with immunoSEQ multiplex PCR; in TCRdb, only in-frame clones are kept and a portion is missing. The sample carries about 200,000 clones, roughly 83% recorded once. The sequenced sample consisted of PBMCs. The receptors were sampled from a boy aged 2 to 10 in good health and CMV-seronegative. The CDR3 runs from the conserved cysteine through the conserved F or W. D genes are given only for firm matches. Part of the rows lack a size; the others show once, few, many or a class for expanded clones.

clone size: -; V gene: TRBV7-9; J gene: TRBJ2-1; D gene: TRBD1; CDR3 protein: CASSLAYLTGGNEQFF; CDR3 DNA: TGTGCCAGCAGCTTAGCATACCTGACAGGGGGCAATGAGCAGTTCTTC
clone size: -; V gene: TRBV7-3; J gene: TRBJ2-3; D gene: -; CDR3 protein: CASSSLGITDTQYF; CDR3 DNA: TGTGCCAGCAGCTCCCTCGGGATCACAGATACGCAGTATTTT
clone size: -; V gene: TRBV18; J gene: TRBJ2-7; D gene: TRBD1; CDR3 protein: CASSPPSGGDRGNEQYF; CDR3 DNA: TGTGCCAGCTCACCACCGAGCGGTGGCGACAGGGGTAACGAGCAGTACTTC
clone size: -; V gene: TRBV7-9; J gene: TRBJ2-2; D gene: TRBD2; CDR3 protein: CASNLDSGRAIAGELFF; CDR3 DNA: TGTGCCAGCAACTTAGATAGCGGGAGGGCCATCGCCGGGGAGCTGTTTTTT
clone size: -; V gene: TRBV4-2; J gene: TRBJ2-4; D gene: -; CDR3 protein: CASSQEPLRDPRDKNIQYF; CDR3 DNA: TGTGCCAGCAGCCAGGAACCACTGCGGGACCCACGAGACAAAAACATTCAGTACTTC
clone size: once; V gene: TRBV7-8; J gene: TRBJ1-1; D gene: -; CDR3 protein: CASSRAPGGLSNEAFF; CDR3 DNA: TGTGCCAGCAGCAGAGCTCCGGGGGGCCTTAGCAATGAAGCTTTCTTT
clone size: -; V gene: TRBV5-1; J gene: TRBJ2-3; D gene: TRBD2; CDR3 protein: CASNKQGTSPKEKGTDTQYF; CDR3 DNA: TGCGCCAGCAACAAACAAGGGACTAGCCCTAAAGAAAAGGGCACAGATACGCAGTATTTT
clone size: -; V gene: TRBV11-2; J gene: TRBJ2-1; D gene: TRBD2; CDR3 protein: CASSLAGLWALF; CDR3 DNA: TGTGCCAGCAGCTTAGCGGGACTATGGGCCCTCTTC
clone size: once; V gene: TRBV6-1; J gene: TRBJ1-4; D gene: -; CDR3 protein: CASSERGGYNEKLFF; CDR3 DNA: TGTGCCAGCAGTGAACGCGGAGGGTATAATGAAAAACTGTTTTTT
clone size: -; V gene: TRBV6-1; J gene: TRBJ1-5; D gene: -; CDR3 protein: CASSEGEDIGSNQPQHF; CDR3 DNA: TGTGCCAGCAGTGAAGGGGAGGACATCGGTAGCAATCAGCCCCAGCATTTT
clone size: -; V gene: TRBV29-1; J gene: TRBJ2-7; D gene: TRBD1; CDR3 protein: CSVGTGMSYEQYF; CDR3 DNA: TGCAGCGTCGGGACAGGGATGTCTTACGAGCAGTACTTC
clone size: -; V gene: TRBV11-2; J gene: TRBJ2-5; D gene: TRBD2; CDR3 protein: CASSPLPAGEQETQYF; CDR3 DNA: TGTGCCAGCAGCCCTCTGCCCGCGGGGGAACAAGAGACCCAGTACTTC
clone size: -; V gene: TRBV11-2; J gene: TRBJ2-2; D gene: -; CDR3 protein: CASSLAPGKTGELFF; CDR3 DNA: TGTGCCAGCAGCTTAGCGCCAGGGAAAACCGGGGAGCTGTTTTTT
clone size: few; V gene: TRBV5-6; J gene: TRBJ1-1; D gene: -; CDR3 protein: CASSTDTEAFF; CDR3 DNA: TGTGCCAGCAGCACGGACACTGAAGCTTTCTTT
clone size: -; V gene: TRBV6-5; J gene: TRBJ2-1; D gene: -; CDR3 protein: CASSLPWADYNEQFF; CDR3 DNA: TGTGCCAGCAGCCTCCCGTGGGCCGATTACAATGAGCAGTTCTTC
clone size: -; V gene: TRBV28; J gene: TRBJ2-7; D gene: -; CDR3 protein: CASSESSYEQYF; CDR3 DNA: TGTGCCAGCAGTGAGAGCTCCTACGAGCAGTACTTC
clone size: -; V gene: TRBV18; J gene: TRBJ1-1; D gene: -; CDR3 protein: CASSPGAGTEAFF; CDR3 DNA: TGTGCCAGCTCACCGGGGGCCGGAACTGAAGCTTTCTTT
clone size: -; V gene: TRBV9; J gene: TRBJ2-1; D gene: -; CDR3 protein: CASSQTDYNEQFF; CDR3 DNA: TGTGCCAGCAGCCAGACAGACTACAATGAGCAGTTCTTC
clone size: once; V gene: TRBV9; J gene: TRBJ2-7; D gene: TRBD1; CDR3 protein: CASSISGTGWEQYF; CDR3 DNA: TGTGCCAGCAGCATCTCCGGGACAGGGTGGGAGCAGTACTTC
clone size: -; V gene: TRBV27; J gene: TRBJ2-1; D gene: TRBD2; CDR3 protein: CASSPRSLLAGDNNEQFF; CDR3 DNA: TGTGCCAGCAGTCCCCGTAGCCTGCTAGCGGGAGATAACAATGAGCAGTTCTTC
clone size: -; V gene: TRBV30; J gene: TRBJ1-2; D gene: -; CDR3 protein: CAWTSTGGKGHTPTAYGYTF; CDR3 DNA: TGTGCCTGGACCAGTACAGGAGGCAAGGGACATACACCCACAGCTTATGGCTACACCTTC
clone size: -; V gene: TRBV30; J gene: TRBJ1-4; D gene: -; CDR3 protein: CAWSPPPGYEKLFF; CDR3 DNA: TGTGCCTGGAGCCCACCCCCAGGGTACGAAAAACTGTTTTTT
clone size: -; V gene: TRBV5-1; J gene: TRBJ1-1; D gene: -; CDR3 protein: CASSLGAGTEAFF; CDR3 DNA: TGCGCCAGCAGCTTGGGGGCAGGCACTGAAGCTTTCTTT
clone size: -; V gene: TRBV6-1; J gene: TRBJ1-3; D gene: -; CDR3 protein: CASSDPESRTGNTIYF; CDR3 DNA: TGTGCCAGCAGTGACCCGGAGTCTCGGACTGGAAACACCATATATTTT
clone size: -; V gene: TRBV6-1; J gene: TRBJ2-2; D gene: -; CDR3 protein: CASSEAQNSRTRELFF; CDR3 DNA: TGTGCCAGCAGTGAAGCGCAAAACAGCCGAACGCGGGAGCTGTTTTTT
clone size: -; V gene: TRBV11-2; J gene: TRBJ2-3; D gene: TRBD1; CDR3 protein: CASSSWTGRADTQYF; CDR3 DNA: TGTGCCAGCAGCTCCTGGACAGGGCGCGCAGATACGCAGTATTTT
clone size: -; V gene: TRBV9; J gene: TRBJ2-2; D gene: -; CDR3 protein: CASSVTQVNTGELFF; CDR3 DNA: TGTGCCAGCAGCGTAACCCAGGTGAACACCGGGGAGCTGTTTTTT
clone size: few; V gene: TRBV10-3; J gene: TRBJ1-1; D gene: -; CDR3 protein: CAISDGAEGTEAFF; CDR3 DNA: TGTGCCATCAGTGATGGGGCGGAGGGCACTGAAGCTTTCTTT
clone size: -; V gene: TRBV2; J gene: TRBJ2-1; D gene: TRBD2; CDR3 protein: CASSEAGGPYDEQFF; CDR3 DNA: TGTGCCAGCAGTGAAGCGGGAGGGCCTTATGATGAGCAGTTCTTC
clone size: -; V gene: TRBV7-2; J gene: TRBJ2-5; D gene: TRBD2; CDR3 protein: CASSLAASGGQETQYF; CDR3 DNA: TGTGCCAGCAGCTTAGCGGCTAGCGGGGGCCAAGAGACCCAGTACTTC
clone size: -; V gene: TRBV5-1; J gene: TRBJ1-2; D gene: -; CDR3 protein: CASSLAREDSGYTF; CDR3 DNA: TGCGCCAGCAGCTTGGCCAGGGAGGATTCTGGCTACACCTTC
clone size: -; V gene: TRBV5-1; J gene: TRBJ2-5; D gene: -; CDR3 protein: CASSFPSVQGGTQYF; CDR3 DNA: TGCGCCAGCAGCTTCCCATCCGTCCAGGGTGGGACCCAGTACTTC
clone size: -; V gene: TRBV27; J gene: TRBJ2-5; D gene: TRBD1; CDR3 protein: CASSLMVGQPETQYF; CDR3 DNA: TGTGCCAGCAGTTTAATGGTGGGACAGCCGGAGACCCAGTACTTC
clone size: once; V gene: TRBV27; J gene: TRBJ1-3; D gene: TRBD1; CDR3 protein: CASSFSGGNGNTIYF; CDR3 DNA: TGTGCCAGCAGTTTTTCAGGGGGGAACGGAAACACCATATATTTT
clone size: once; V gene: TRBV19; J gene: TRBJ2-1; D gene: TRBD2; CDR3 protein: CASKDIAGGLGDEQFF; CDR3 DNA: TGTGCCAGTAAAGATATAGCGGGGGGGCTGGGGGATGAGCAGTTCTTC
clone size: -; V gene: TRBV2; J gene: TRBJ2-7; D gene: -; CDR3 protein: CASSEDGRRYEQYF; CDR3 DNA: TGTGCCAGCAGTGAGGACGGGAGAAGGTACGAGCAGTACTTC
clone size: -; V gene: TRBV7-9; J gene: TRBJ2-3; D gene: -; CDR3 protein: CASSPPGGHQGDTQYF; CDR3 DNA: TGTGCCAGCAGCCCCCCCGGCGGACACCAGGGAGATACGCAGTATTTT
clone size: few; V gene: TRBV30; J gene: TRBJ1-1; D gene: -; CDR3 protein: CAGGEWGTEAFF; CDR3 DNA: TGTGCCGGGGGGGAGTGGGGGACTGAAGCTTTCTTT
clone size: -; V gene: TRBV7-9; J gene: TRBJ1-4; D gene: -; CDR3 protein: CASSLSGGSSEKLFF; CDR3 DNA: TGTGCCAGCAGCTTATCCGGGGGATCTAGTGAAAAACTGTTTTTT
clone size: -; V gene: TRBV4-2; J gene: TRBJ1-4; D gene: TRBD1; CDR3 protein: CASSQLRQGHNEKLFF; CDR3 DNA: TGTGCCAGCAGCCAACTCCGACAGGGCCATAATGAAAAACTGTTTTTT
clone size: -; V gene: TRBV27; J gene: TRBJ1-4; D gene: -; CDR3 protein: CASSFDLGQLFF; CDR3 DNA: TGTGCCAGCAGTTTCGATCTGGGCCAACTGTTTTTT
clone size: -; V gene: TRBV11-2; J gene: TRBJ2-3; D gene: TRBD1; CDR3 protein: CASSLKGAGDTQYF; CDR3 DNA: TGTGCCAGCAGCTTAAAGGGGGCTGGAGATACGCAGTATTTT
clone size: -; V gene: TRBV6-5; J gene: TRBJ1-2; D gene: -; CDR3 protein: CASSYAPAGHGYTF; CDR3 DNA: TGTGCCAGCAGTTACGCGCCTGCGGGGCATGGCTACACCTTC
clone size: -; V gene: TRBV5-4; J gene: TRBJ1-3; D gene: -; CDR3 protein: CASSLDPGLSSGNTIYF; CDR3 DNA: TGTGCCAGCAGCTTGGACCCGGGACTGAGCTCTGGAAACACCATATATTTT
clone size: -; V gene: TRBV5-6; J gene: TRBJ2-7; D gene: TRBD1; CDR3 protein: CASSRQGGTYEQYF; CDR3 DNA: TGTGCCAGCAGCAGACAGGGGGGAACCTACGAGCAGTACTTC
clone size: -; V gene: TRBV7-6; J gene: TRBJ1-1; D gene: -; CDR3 protein: CASSAYREHTEAFF; CDR3 DNA: TGTGCCAGCAGCGCCTACAGGGAACACACTGAAGCTTTCTTT